One sample yielded the 31 T cell receptor beta chains listed below, sequenced in a study of siplizumab effects on memory and regulatory T cells. TCRdb's copy holds only in-frame clones and misses some; the assay was immunoSEQ multiplex PCR. The sample carries some 97,000 clones, about nine tenths recorded once. The sequenced sample was CD4+ T cells sorted from blood. Receptors originate from a human donor in good health.

This chain joins TRBV11-2 and TRBJ2-3; 8 bases fit TRBD2. This CDR3 contains 15 residues. V lost 6 bases and J lost 2; bases outside the gene matches: 7. From germline, CDR1 is SGHAT and CDR2 FQNNGV. This CDR3 reads CASSLFSGDTDTQYF. CDR3 sequence (DNA): TGTGCCAGCAGTTTGTTTAGCGGGGACACAGATACGCAGTATTTT.

The chain employs TRBV6-1 and TRBJ1-4, with 8 bases identical to TRBD1. CDR3 size: 15 residues. Germline V lookup: CDR1 MNHNS, CDR2 SASEGT. The ends lost 8 bases at V and 2 bases at J; junction bases unmatched: 7. Here the CDR3 reads CASLDRGKTNEKLFF. CDR3 sequence (DNA): TGTGCCAGCCTCGACAGGGGAAAGACTAATGAAAAACTGTTTTTT.

The chain is built from TRBV9 and TRBJ2-2, with D unresolved. Germline lookup yields CDR1 SGDLS and CDR2 YYNGEE. V lost 3 bases, J lost 7 bases, and 13 bases lay in between. The CDR3 loop spans 14 amino acids. The CDR3 sequence: CASSEEPLGGELFF. In nucleotides, the CDR3 is TGTGCCAGCAGCGAGGAGCCACTGGGCGGGGAGCTGTTTTTT.

This chain connects TRBV6-1 to TRBJ1-5; D gene ambiguous. Germline CDR1 is MNHNS and CDR2 is SASEGT. Deletions cut 5 bases from V and 4 bases from J, with 9 bases between. The CDR3 spans 13 residues. Here the CDR3 reads CASSQSGNQPQHF. CDR3 nucleotides: TGTGCCAGCAGTCAGTCGGGGAATCAGCCCCAGCATTTT.

V gene TRBV5-8 combines with J gene TRBJ2-2; D gene ambiguous. V was clipped by 4 bases and J by 6 bases, with 13 bases between them. Germline assignment: CDR1 SGHTS and CDR2 YDEGEE. The CDR3 contains 14 residues. CDR3 nucleotides: TGTGCCAGCAGCCAAAAACTATGGGCCGGGGAGCTGTTTTTT. Translation gives CASSQKLWAGELFF.

The chain links TRBV2 to TRBJ2-2, with TRBD2 matching 10 bases. V shed 3 bases, J shed 6 bases, and the junction held 4 bases outside the gene matches. The germline V gene has CDR1 SNHLY and CDR2 FYNNEI. The length of the CDR3 is 15 residues. The CDR3 DNA reads TGTGCCAGCAGTGAGACGGGACTAGCGTCCGGGGAGCTGTTTTTT. It is translated as CASSETGLASGELFF.

The chain recombines TRBV7-3 with TRBJ2-3, with 8 positions matching TRBD1. The germline CDR1 and CDR2 sequences are SGHTA and FQGTGA. The CDR3 totals 13 residues. Trimming removed 6 bases from V and 10 bases from J; junction bases left unmatched: 9. The CDR3, as DNA: TGTGCCAGCAGTGGACAGGGTATGAAGTCGCAGTATTTT. Protein: CASSGQGMKSQYF. The complete variable domain, with remaining parts taken from reference TRBV7-3 and TRBJ2-3, reads GAGVSQTPSNKVTEKGKYVELRCDPISGHTALYWYRQSLGQGPEFLIYFQGTGAADDSGLPNDRFFAVRPEGSVSTLKIQRTERGDSAVYLCASSGQGMKSQYFGPGTRLTVL.

The rearrangement uses TRBV15 and TRBJ2-5; D might be TRBD2 (6 bases). Germline CDR1 LNHNV, CDR2 YYDKDF (reference sequence). This CDR3 has 15 amino acids. Trimming pared 0 bases from V and 1 base from J, leaving 9 bases between. The CDR3 coding sequence is TGTGCCACCAGCAGAGATGGAGGGAGCCAAGAGACCCAGTACTTC. It translates to CATSRDGGSQETQYF.

The chain uses TRBV7-9 and TRBJ1-2, with D maybe TRBD1 (6 bases). Germline V gene lookup returns CDR1 SEHNR and CDR2 FQNEAQ (reference sequence). The CDR3 has 15 amino acids. V was clipped by 6 bases and J by 4 bases, with 18 bases between them. The CDR3 region has the DNA TGTGCCAGCAGTCTTCTACAGGGATCAGGCTATGGCTACACCTTC. As protein: CASSLLQGSGYGYTF.

The rearrangement links TRBV18 to TRBJ1-4; the match to TRBD1 covers 7 bases. CDR3 length: 14 residues. With 3 bases clipped from V and 7 bases from J, the junction kept 5 bases outside the gene matches. Germline V CDR1 and CDR2: KGHSH, LQKENI. CDR3 sequence reads: CASSPRQGVEKLFF. In DNA form, the CDR3 reads TGTGCCAGCTCACCGCGGCAGGGGGTTGAAAAACTGTTTTTT.

The J gene is TRBJ2-3, the V gene TRBV25-1; the D call may be TRBD1 or TRBD2 (6 bases each). Germline CDR1 is MGHDK and CDR2 is SYGVNS. This CDR3 comprises 15 residues. Trimming removed 6 bases at V and 8 bases at J, with 21 bases between. The CDR3 is CASSAWGAPQSTQYF. The CDR3 DNA is TGTGCCAGCAGCGCCTGGGGGGCCCCCCAGTCTACGCAGTATTTT.

The chain uses TRBV19 and TRBJ2-5, with a tentative D call TRBD2 (6 bases). The DNA end lines up better with TRBJ2-7; the J call may be wrong. The CDR3 has 14 amino acids. CDR1 and CDR2 from the germline V gene are LNHDA and SQIVND (reference sequence). DNA of the CDR3: TGTGCCAGTTCCCCCCAGATAGCGGTACACGAGCAGTACTTC. This translates into CASSPQIAVHEQYF.

V gene TRBV29-1 combines with J gene TRBJ1-3; maybe TRBD1 (5 bases). V was shortened by 7 bases and J by 0 bases, with 10 bases between the two germline ends. Germline V gives CDR1 SQVTM, CDR2 ANQGSEA. The CDR3 runs 13 residues. CDR3 region: CSARQPSGNTIYF. CDR3 DNA: TGCAGCGCCCGACAGCCCTCTGGAAACACCATATATTTT.

J is TRBJ2-3 and V is TRBV2, with 13 bases identical to TRBD2. Germline V gene data show CDR1 as SNHLY and CDR2 as FYNNEI. V lost 0 bases, J lost 2 bases, and 8 bases stayed unmatched. The CDR3 is made up of 19 amino acids. For the CDR3, the DNA is TGTGCCAGCAGTGAAGCAGTTTGGACTAGCGGGGGTTACACAGATACGCAGTATTTT. Translated, it gives CASSEAVWTSGGYTDTQYF.

This chain connects TRBV7-6 to TRBJ2-2; unclear D gene. V gave up 5 bases and J gave up 6 bases, with 10 bases separating them. The germline gives CDR1 SGHVS, CDR2 FNYEAQ. There are 13 residues in the CDR3. This chain's CDR3 is CASSLAVAGELFF. CDR3 nucleotides: TGTGCCAGCAGCCTTGCAGTCGCCGGGGAGCTGTTTTTT.

The gene calls are TRBV7-9 and TRBJ1-5; D gene uncertain. The germline V and J ends were trimmed by 7 bases and 2 bases, with 6 bases remaining between them. Germline V gene data show CDR1 as SEHNR and CDR2 as FQNEAQ (reference sequence). The CDR3 totals 12 residues. This chain's CDR3 is CASNSGNQPQHF. CDR3 in DNA: TGTGCCAGCAACAGTGGCAATCAGCCCCAGCATTTT.

This chain connects TRBV15 to TRBJ1-2, with no clear D. The CDR3 runs 16 residues. Germline CDR1 LNHNV, CDR2 YYDKDF (reference sequence). V was cut by 2 bases and J by 5 bases, with 18 bases left in between. The CDR3 reads CATSRFLGGEGYGYTF. The CDR3 DNA is TGTGCCACCAGCAGATTTCTGGGTGGCGAAGGGTATGGCTACACCTTC.

The chain is built from TRBV6-5 and TRBJ1-1; D not certain. Trimming left V 2 bases short and J 9 bases short, with 7 bases between. CDR1 and CDR2 (germline): MNHEY, SVGAGI. The CDR3 covers 11 residues. As DNA, the CDR3 is TGTGCCAGCAGTTACACCGGAAAAGCTTTCTTT. Its protein product is CASSYTGKAFF.

The rearrangement joins TRBV5-4 to TRBJ2-5; 9 nucleotides agree with TRBD1. V lost 1 base and J lost 5; bases outside the gene matches: 9. The CDR3 has 16 amino acids. Germline V gene lookup returns CDR1 SGHNT and CDR2 YYREEE (reference sequence). Here the CDR3 DNA reads TGTGCCAGCAGCTTGTGGTCAACAGGGGGCACGGAGACCCAGTACTTC. Protein: CASSLWSTGGTETQYF.

This chain links TRBV7-2 with TRBJ1-2, with TRBD1 matching 7 bases. Unmatched junction bases numbered 6, after V lost 1 base and J lost 1 base. CDR3 length: 16 residues. Germline V lookup: CDR1 SGHTA, CDR2 FQGNSA. This chain's CDR3 is CASSLVTGVHNYGYTF. Written as DNA, the CDR3 is TGTGCCAGCAGCTTAGTAACAGGGGTCCATAACTATGGCTACACCTTC. The full variable domain, completed using reference TRBV7-2 and TRBJ1-2, is GAGVSQSPSNKVTEKGKDVELRCDPISGHTALYWYRQSLGQGLEFLIYFQGNSAPDKSGLPSDRFSAERTGGSVSTLTIQRTQQEDSAVYLCASSLVTGVHNYGYTFGSGTRLTVV.

The chain is built from TRBV14 and TRBJ1-4; D is unclear. With 2 bases removed from V and 5 bases from J, the gap between germline ends came to 18 bases. The CDR3 is made up of 17 amino acids. CDR1 is SGHDN and CDR2 is FVKESK in the germline V gene. The CDR3 is CASSQFDLRQTNEKLFF. In nucleotides, the CDR3 is TGTGCCAGCAGCCAATTTGATTTGAGGCAGACGAATGAAAAACTGTTTTTT. The complete variable domain, with remaining parts taken from reference TRBV14 and TRBJ1-4, reads EAGVTQFPSHSVIEKGQTVTLRCDPISGHDNLYWYRRVMGKEIKFLLHFVKESKQDESGMPNNRFLAERTGGTYSTLKVQPAELEDSGVYFCASSQFDLRQTNEKLFFGSGTQLSVL.

The CDR3 coding sequence is TGTGCCAGCAGTCTTAGGACAGGGTCGATAAAAGAGACCCAGTACTTC. This codes for CASSLRTGSIKETQYF. The J gene is TRBJ2-5, the V gene TRBV5-5, with TRBD1 matching over 8 bases. With 5 bases clipped from V and 3 bases from J, the junction kept 12 bases outside the gene matches. Germline-derived CDR1 and CDR2 are SGHKS and YYEKEE (reference sequence). The CDR3 covers 16 residues.

This clone was observed once. V gene TRBV4-3 combines with J gene TRBJ1-5, with 8 bases matching TRBD1. Per germline, CDR1 LGHNA and CDR2 YSLEER. Unmatched junction bases numbered 0, after V lost 0 bases and J lost 2 bases. The CDR3 spans 15 residues. The CDR3 nucleotides read TGCGCCAGCAGCCAAGAGGACAGGGGCAATCAGCCCCAGCATTTT. It specifies CASSQEDRGNQPQHF.

This clone occurred once. J is TRBJ1-5 and V is TRBV19; 11 bases are shared with TRBD1. Germline V CDR1 and CDR2: LNHDA, SQIVND (reference sequence). Trimming removed 7 bases from V and 4 bases from J; junction bases left unmatched: 6. This CDR3 contains 15 residues. The CDR3 loop is CASISGTGGNQPQHF. CDR3 bases: TGTGCCAGTATCTCGGGGACAGGGGGGAATCAGCCCCAGCATTTT.

This rearrangement joins TRBV7-9 to TRBJ2-2; tentatively, D is TRBD1 or TRBD2 (6 bases each). This CDR3 has 15 amino acids. Germline V gene sequence: CDR1 SEHNR, CDR2 FQNEAQ (reference sequence). V was pared by 4 bases and J by 4 bases, with 13 bases between. CDR3 DNA sequence: TGTGCCAGCAGCTCTCGGGGGCAACTCACCGGGGAGCTGTTTTTT. This sequence encodes CASSSRGQLTGELFF.

The chain is built from TRBV6-5 and TRBJ2-7; D is possibly TRBD1 or TRBD2 (5 bases each). CDR3 length: 14 residues. Germline V gene sequence: CDR1 MNHEY, CDR2 SVGAGI. Deletions cut 0 bases from V and 2 bases from J, with 8 bases between. CDR3 region: CASSYSGRAYEQYF. As DNA, the CDR3 is TGTGCCAGCAGTTACTCGGGGCGGGCCTACGAGCAGTACTTC.

The chain couples TRBV2 to TRBJ2-3; 9 bases agree with TRBD1. The germline CDR1 and CDR2 sequences are SNHLY and FYNNEI. The CDR3 length is 14 residues. The trim removed 7 bases at V and 2 bases at J, leaving 4 bases unmatched. CDR3 protein: CASKGTGFTDTQYF. CDR3 bases: TGTGCCAGCAAAGGGACAGGGTTCACAGATACGCAGTATTTT.

This clone was seen more than once but under ten times. The chain links TRBV7-2 to TRBJ1-6; D uncertain. The V and J ends lost 1 base and 9 bases respectively, with 4 bases between them. CDR3 length equals 12 residues. The germline CDR1 and CDR2 sequences are SGHTA and FQGNSA. The CDR3 is CASSLGPSPLHF. For the CDR3, the DNA is TGTGCCAGCAGCTTAGGCCCTTCACCCCTCCACTTT.

V and J are TRBV7-6 and TRBJ1-1; D unclear. V was pared by 0 bases and J by 4 bases, with 6 bases between. CDR1 is SGHVS and CDR2 is FNYEAQ in the germline V gene. This CDR3 region has 13 residues. Here the CDR3 DNA reads TGTGCCAGCAGCTTAGCATACAGCACTGAAGCTTTCTTT. Protein: CASSLAYSTEAFF.

V is TRBV5-1 and J is TRBJ1-1; D call uncertain. The CDR3 is 14 amino acids. Germline V CDR1 and CDR2: SGHRS, YFSETQ. Trimming stripped 1 base from V and 3 bases from J, with 10 bases between. This chain's CDR3 is CASSLQGSDTEAFF. The CDR3 DNA reads TGCGCCAGCAGCTTGCAAGGGAGTGACACTGAAGCTTTCTTT.

The genes are TRBV30 and TRBJ1-2; D possibly corresponds to TRBD1 (6 bases). Trimming removed 3 bases from V and 8 bases from J, with 10 bases in between. This CDR3 contains 11 residues. Germline CDR1 is GTSNPN and CDR2 is SVGIG (reference sequence). The CDR3 protein is CAWRDTGGYTF. CDR3 DNA: TGTGCCTGGAGAGACACAGGGGGCTACACCTTC.